The 7 T cell receptor beta chains below were found in one sample sequenced in a study of T cells in Graves' hyperthyroidism and ophthalmopathy. Amplification of TCR beta CDR3 regions was performed using RNA transcripts as template. Researchers ran a first-round RT-PCR on the TCR CDR3 using the HTBI primer set. Via MiXCR, TCRdb re-called the multiplex PCR reads, giving one row per CDR3 protein. The sample consists of some 600,000 distinct CDR3 sequences, approximately 15% of them appearing once. The sample comprised blood. Every receptor here comes from a woman between 25 and 40 years old with Graves' hyperthyroidism that later progressed to Graves' ophthalmopathy.

This clonotype was detected only a few times. The chain joins TRBV5-1 to TRBJ2-5; D is ambiguous. The V end was cut by 0 bases, the J end by 1 base, with 4 bases between. Germline CDR1 and CDR2: SGHRS and YFSETQ. The CDR3 is 13 residues long. This chain's CDR3 is CASSLAVQETQYF. For the CDR3, the DNA is TGCGCCAGCAGCTTGGCCGTCCAAGAGACCCAGTACTTC.

This clonotype showed up many times. The gene calls are TRBV7-8 and TRBJ1-6; D remains unclear. CDR3 length: 15 residues. V was clipped by 5 bases and J by 9 bases, with 17 bases between them. Germline V gives CDR1 SGHVS, CDR2 FQNEAQ. The CDR3 coding sequence is TGTGCCAGCAGCCTCATGGGAGGGTTGAGTTCACCCCTCCACTTT. It yields the protein CASSLMGGLSSPLHF.

This clonotype was seen at least ten times. The gene calls are TRBV19 and TRBJ1-1; D is unclear. Looked up from germline, CDR1 is LNHDA and CDR2 is SQIVND (reference sequence). The CDR3 runs to 16 residues. V lost 6 bases and J lost 3, with 20 bases in between. CDR3 in DNA: TGTGCCAGTAGGGCTGCGGAGGCTCCCCGGGACACTGAAGCTTTCTTT. Translation gives CASRAAEAPRDTEAFF.

V and J are TRBV4-1 and TRBJ2-1, with D tentatively TRBD1 or TRBD2 (6 bases each). Germline assignment: CDR1 MGHRA and CDR2 YSYEKL. V dropped 1 base and J dropped 6 bases, with 13 bases sitting between them. The CDR3 runs to 15 residues. CDR3 in DNA: TGCGCCAGCAGCCAAGCGGGGGCCCTCGCCAATGAGCAGTTCTTC. Encoded protein: CASSQAGALANEQFF.

This clonotype came up many times. The V call is TRBV20-1, the J call TRBJ2-3, with 10 bases aligning to TRBD2. The V and J ends lost 2 bases and 3 bases, in that order; junction bases with no gene match: 5. The CDR3 totals 15 residues. Germline V gene lookup returns CDR1 DFQATT and CDR2 SNEGSKA (reference sequence). CDR3: CSARSVAGGTDTQYF. The CDR3 coding sequence is TGCAGTGCTAGATCTGTAGCGGGAGGAACAGATACGCAGTATTTT.

V usage is TRBV7-6 and J usage is TRBJ1-1; no clear D. Deletions cut 5 bases from V and 1 base from J, with 8 bases between. The CDR3 has 13 residues. The germline CDR1 and CDR2 sequences are SGHVS and FNYEAQ. In DNA form, the CDR3 reads TGTGCCAGCAGCCCGACAACGAACACTGAAGCTTTCTTT. Protein sequence: CASSPTTNTEAFF.

This clonotype was counted at least ten times. J is TRBJ2-3 and V is TRBV11-2; D is unresolved. The CDR3 has 13 residues. The V end lost 5 bases, the J end lost 1 base, and 7 bases lay between the germline ends. Per germline, CDR1 SGHAT and CDR2 FQNNGV. CDR3 sequence: CASSQDRTDTQYF. CDR3 DNA sequence: TGTGCCAGCAGCCAGGACCGCACAGATACGCAGTATTTT. Full variable domain (missing parts from reference TRBV11-2 and TRBJ2-3): EAGVAQSPRYKIIEKRQSVAFWCNPISGHATLYWYQQILGQGPKLLIQFQNNGVVDDSQLPKDRFSAERLKGVDSTLKIQPAKLEDSAVYLCASSQDRTDTQYFGPGTRLTVL.